The text below deals with one T cell receptor beta chain. Its specificity is unknown. The investigators amplified TCR beta CDR3 regions from RNA transcripts. The TCR CDR3 first-round RT-PCR relied on the HTBI primer set. TCRdb fed the multiplex PCR reads into MiXCR, producing one record per CDR3 protein. The data hold about 600,000 distinct CDR3 sequences, with approximately 14% observed a single time. This CDR3 region has 15 residues. The V gene's germline CDR1 is SEHNR and CDR2 FQNEAQ (reference sequence). V was clipped by 5 bases and J by 13 bases, with 21 bases between them. This sample was taken from a study of T cells in Graves' hyperthyroidism and ophthalmopathy. The study included ophthalmopathy patients with Clinical Activity Score at least 3, NOSPECS grade at least 4 and duration under 3 months. General study results and limits: Most clonotypes expanded in the thyroid (above 0.001) were also present in blood.

The sequencing input was blood. This sequence was found in a woman aged 18-29 years with Graves' ophthalmopathy. This rearrangement joins TRBV7-9 to TRBJ1-6; D remains unclear. CDR3 residues: CASSRSQGSLDPLHF. DNA of the CDR3: TGTGCCAGCAGCCGTAGCCAAGGGTCTCTTGACCCCCTCCACTTT.